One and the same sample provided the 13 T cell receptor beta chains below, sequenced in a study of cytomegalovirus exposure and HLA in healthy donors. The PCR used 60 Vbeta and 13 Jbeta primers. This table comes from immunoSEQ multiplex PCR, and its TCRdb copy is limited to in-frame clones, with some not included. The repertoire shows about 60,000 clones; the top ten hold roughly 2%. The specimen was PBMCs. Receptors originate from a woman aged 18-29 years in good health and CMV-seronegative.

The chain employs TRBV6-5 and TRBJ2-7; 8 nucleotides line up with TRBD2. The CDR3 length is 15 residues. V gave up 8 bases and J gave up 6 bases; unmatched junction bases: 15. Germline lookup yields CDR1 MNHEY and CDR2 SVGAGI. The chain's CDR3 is CASRPPGLVIAEQYF. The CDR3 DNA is TGTGCCAGCCGCCCGCCGGGACTAGTGATTGCCGAGCAGTACTTC.

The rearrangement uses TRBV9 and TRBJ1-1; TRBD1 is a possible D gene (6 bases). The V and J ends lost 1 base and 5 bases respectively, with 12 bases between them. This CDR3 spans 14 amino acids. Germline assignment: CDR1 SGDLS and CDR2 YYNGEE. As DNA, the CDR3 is TGTGCCAGCAGCGTATCGGGGGGCAATACTGAAGCTTTCTTT. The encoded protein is CASSVSGGNTEAFF.

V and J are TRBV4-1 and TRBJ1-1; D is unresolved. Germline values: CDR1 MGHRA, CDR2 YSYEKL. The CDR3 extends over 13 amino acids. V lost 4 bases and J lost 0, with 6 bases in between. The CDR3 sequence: CASSLQLNTEAFF. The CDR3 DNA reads TGCGCCAGCAGCCTTCAGTTGAACACTGAAGCTTTCTTT.

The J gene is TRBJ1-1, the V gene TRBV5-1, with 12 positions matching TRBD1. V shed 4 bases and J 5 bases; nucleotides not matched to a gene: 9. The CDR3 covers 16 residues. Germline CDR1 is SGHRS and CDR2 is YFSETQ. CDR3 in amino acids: CASSPGTGGAGTEAFF. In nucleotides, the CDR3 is TGCGCCAGCAGCCCCGGGACAGGGGGCGCAGGGACTGAAGCTTTCTTT. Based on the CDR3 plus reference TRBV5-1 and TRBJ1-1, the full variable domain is KAGVTQTPRYLIKTRGQQVTLSCSPISGHRSVSWYQQTPGQGLQFLFEYFSETQRNKGNFPGRFSGRQFSNSRSEMNVSTLELGDSALYLCASSPGTGGAGTEAFFGQGTRLTVV.

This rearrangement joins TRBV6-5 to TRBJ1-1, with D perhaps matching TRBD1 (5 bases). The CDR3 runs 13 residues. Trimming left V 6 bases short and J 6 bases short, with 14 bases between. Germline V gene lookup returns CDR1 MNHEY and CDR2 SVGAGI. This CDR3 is CASSPQGSAEAFF. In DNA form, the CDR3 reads TGTGCCAGCAGCCCCCAGGGTAGTGCTGAAGCTTTCTTT.

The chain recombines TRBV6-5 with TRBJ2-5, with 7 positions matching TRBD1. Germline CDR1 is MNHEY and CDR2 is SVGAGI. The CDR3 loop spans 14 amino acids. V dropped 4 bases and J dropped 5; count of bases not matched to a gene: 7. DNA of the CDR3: TGTGCCAGCAGTTTTATGGACAGGACGGAGACCCAGTACTTC. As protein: CASSFMDRTETQYF.

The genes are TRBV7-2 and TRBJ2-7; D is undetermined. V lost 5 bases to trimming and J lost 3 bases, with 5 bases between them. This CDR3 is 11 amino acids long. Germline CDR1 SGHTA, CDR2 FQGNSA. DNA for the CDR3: TGTGCCAGCAGCCTCTACTACGAGCAGTACTTC. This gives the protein CASSLYYEQYF. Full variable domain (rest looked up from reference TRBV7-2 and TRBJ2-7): GAGVSQSPSNKVTEKGKDVELRCDPISGHTALYWYRQSLGQGLEFLIYFQGNSAPDKSGLPSDRFSAERTGGSVSTLTIQRTQQEDSAVYLCASSLYYEQYFGPGTRLTVT.

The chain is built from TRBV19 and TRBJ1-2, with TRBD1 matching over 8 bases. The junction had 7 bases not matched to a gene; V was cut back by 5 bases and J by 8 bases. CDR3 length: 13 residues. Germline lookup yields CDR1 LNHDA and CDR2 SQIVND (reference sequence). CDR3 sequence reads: CASSPRDRWGYTF. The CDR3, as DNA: TGTGCCAGTAGTCCCCGGGACAGGTGGGGCTACACCTTC.

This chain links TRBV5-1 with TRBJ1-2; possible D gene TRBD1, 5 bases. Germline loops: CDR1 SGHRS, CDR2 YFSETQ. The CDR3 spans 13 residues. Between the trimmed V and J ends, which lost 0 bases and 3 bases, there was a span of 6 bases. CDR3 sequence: CASSLGGDYGYTF. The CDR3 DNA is TGCGCCAGCAGCTTGGGGGGCGACTATGGCTACACCTTC. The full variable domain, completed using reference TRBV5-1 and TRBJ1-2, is KAGVTQTPRYLIKTRGQQVTLSCSPISGHRSVSWYQQTPGQGLQFLFEYFSETQRNKGNFPGRFSGRQFSNSRSEMNVSTLELGDSALYLCASSLGGDYGYTFGSGTRLTVV.

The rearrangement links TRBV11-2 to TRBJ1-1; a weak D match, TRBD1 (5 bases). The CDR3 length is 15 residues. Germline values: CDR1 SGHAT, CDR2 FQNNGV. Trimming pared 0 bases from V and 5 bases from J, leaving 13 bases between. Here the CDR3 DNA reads TGTGCCAGCAGCTTAGACCGGGGGTATCGGACTGAAGCTTTCTTT. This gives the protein CASSLDRGYRTEAFF.

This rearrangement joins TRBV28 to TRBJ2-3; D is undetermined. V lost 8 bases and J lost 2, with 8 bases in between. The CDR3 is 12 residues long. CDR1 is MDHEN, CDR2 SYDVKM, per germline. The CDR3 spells CASQTLTDTQYF. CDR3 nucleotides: TGTGCCAGCCAGACTCTCACAGATACGCAGTATTTT.

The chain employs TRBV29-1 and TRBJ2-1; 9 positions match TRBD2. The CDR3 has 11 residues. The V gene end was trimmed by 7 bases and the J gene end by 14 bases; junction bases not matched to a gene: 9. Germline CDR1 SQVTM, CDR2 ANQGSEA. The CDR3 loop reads CSEFGGRAKFF. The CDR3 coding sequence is TGCAGCGAATTTGGCGGGAGGGCCAAGTTCTTC.

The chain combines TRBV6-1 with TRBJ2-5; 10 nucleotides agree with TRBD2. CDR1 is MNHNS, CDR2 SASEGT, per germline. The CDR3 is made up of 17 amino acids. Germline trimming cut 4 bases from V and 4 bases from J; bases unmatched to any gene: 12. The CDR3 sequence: CASSGFASSGGGETQYF. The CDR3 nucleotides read TGTGCCAGCAGTGGCTTTGCTTCTAGCGGGGGTGGAGAGACCCAGTACTTC.